Shown below are 20 T cell receptor beta chains from a single sample sequenced in a study of cytomegalovirus exposure and HLA in healthy donors. The PCR had 60 Vbeta and 13 Jbeta primers. TCRdb's copy holds only in-frame clones and misses some; the assay was immunoSEQ multiplex PCR. This listing includes about 88,000 clones. Sequencing was done on a sample of PBMCs. These receptors originate from a girl between 5 and 17 years old in good health and CMV-seropositive.

The chain links TRBV28 to TRBJ1-6; D is perhaps TRBD1 (6 bases). The germline gives CDR1 MDHEN, CDR2 SYDVKM. There are 15 residues in the CDR3. V dropped 6 bases and J dropped 9 bases, with 18 bases sitting between them. For the CDR3, the DNA is TGTGCCAGCAGAACTCTGGGGGCGATGAGTTCACCCCTCCACTTT. Protein sequence: CASRTLGAMSSPLHF.

The chain employs TRBV7-2 and TRBJ2-3, with TRBD1 as a possible D gene (5 bases). The CDR3 sequence is 15 residues long. V lost 1 base to trimming and J lost 5 bases, with 13 bases between them. In germline, CDR1 is SGHTA, CDR2 FQGNSA. The CDR3 reads CASSLGQGWGDTQYF. In nucleotides, the CDR3 is TGTGCCAGCAGCTTAGGGCAGGGATGGGGAGATACGCAGTATTTT.

The chain joins TRBV9 to TRBJ1-4, with D perhaps TRBD1 (5 bases). V lost 0 bases to trimming and J lost 7 bases, with 16 bases between them. Per the germline V gene, CDR1 is SGDLS and CDR2 is YYNGEE. The CDR3 totals 16 residues. The CDR3 region has the DNA TGTGCCAGCAGCGTAGGGGCGGGGCCGGGGAGTGAAAAACTGTTTTTT. Protein: CASSVGAGPGSEKLFF.

The chain joins TRBV10-1 to TRBJ1-4; no firm D call. CDR1 and CDR2 (germline): WNHNN, SYGVQD (reference sequence). Between the trimmed V and J ends, which lost 8 bases and 5 bases, there was a span of 12 bases. The CDR3 extends over 13 amino acids. Here the CDR3 reads CASPTALNEKLFF. CDR3 sequence (DNA): TGCGCCAGCCCTACAGCTTTAAATGAAAAACTGTTTTTT.

The chain links TRBV2 to TRBJ1-1; possible D gene TRBD1, 5 bases. Germline-derived CDR1 and CDR2 are SNHLY and FYNNEI. The CDR3 consists of 14 residues. The ends were cut back, 6 bases at V and 5 bases at J, with 16 bases in the middle. The CDR3, as DNA: TGTGCCAGCAGCGCGACGGGACTCGTGACTGAAGCTTTCTTT. This translates into CASSATGLVTEAFF.

The gene calls are TRBV9 and TRBJ1-6; D call uncertain. Germline CDR1 SGDLS, CDR2 YYNGEE. The ends were cut back, 0 bases at V and 3 bases at J, with 7 bases in the middle. This CDR3 contains 15 residues. The CDR3 spells CASSVERGYNSPLHF. In nucleotides, the CDR3 is TGTGCCAGCAGCGTAGAGCGGGGCTATAATTCACCCCTCCACTTT.

This chain joins TRBV11-2 and TRBJ2-2; TRBD1 is a possible D gene (6 bases). Germline loops: CDR1 SGHAT, CDR2 FQNNGV. The CDR3 has 14 residues. Trimming pared 5 bases from V and 4 bases from J, leaving 11 bases between. The CDR3 nucleotides read TGTGCCAGCAGCCCGGGACACCCCACCGGGGAGCTGTTTTTT. Amino acids: CASSPGHPTGELFF.

A note on this clone: The junction and the germline gene differ at one end; a read error may be behind it. The chain joins TRBV6-1 to TRBJ2-6, with D unresolved. This CDR3 has 17 amino acids. Germline-derived CDR1 and CDR2 are MNHNS and SASEGT. The CDR3 loop reads CACSGLLGSSGANVLTF. The CDR3 DNA is TGTGCCTGCAGTGGGTTGCTAGGCTCCTCTGGGGCCAACGTCCTGACTTTC.

The chain combines TRBV7-9 with TRBJ2-1, with D possibly TRBD2 on 6 matching bases. The germline CDR1 and CDR2 sequences are SEHNR and FQNEAQ (reference sequence). The CDR3 spans 16 residues. The ends were cut back, 4 bases at V and 5 bases at J, with 18 bases in the middle. CDR3 sequence (DNA): TGTGCCAGCAGCTGGACAATGGGGGGAAACCACAATGAGCAGTTCTTC. Translating it yields CASSWTMGGNHNEQFF.

V usage is TRBV6-5 and J usage is TRBJ2-7, with TRBD1 as a possible D gene (6 bases). The V gene lost 0 bases and the J gene lost 2 bases, with 11 bases spanning the gap. The CDR3 consists of 15 residues. CDR1 and CDR2 (germline): MNHEY, SVGAGI. In DNA form, the CDR3 reads TGTGCCAGCAGTTACTCGATGCAGGGGACCTACGAGCAGTACTTC. It codes for CASSYSMQGTYEQYF.

The chain is built from TRBV6-1 and TRBJ2-5; 10 bases line up with TRBD2. The CDR3 sequence is 16 residues long. Germline V gene data show CDR1 as MNHNS and CDR2 as SASEGT. J lost 5 bases, V lost 4 bases, and 10 bases had no gene match. In DNA, the CDR3 is TGTGCCAGCAGTGTCGCAGCGGGGGGGAACGGGGAGACCCAGTACTTC. This encodes CASSVAAGGNGETQYF.

The V call is TRBV5-1, the J call TRBJ2-2; a possible D gene is TRBD2 (5 bases). The V and J ends lost 0 bases and 2 bases respectively, with 8 bases between them. CDR1 is SGHRS, CDR2 YFSETQ, per germline. The CDR3 is made up of 15 amino acids. Here the CDR3 reads CASSLESSNTGELFF. The CDR3 DNA follows: TGCGCCAGCAGCTTGGAGTCTAGCAACACCGGGGAGCTGTTTTTT.

The chain couples TRBV6-1 to TRBJ2-5, with a weak D call TRBD1 (5 bases). V dropped 6 bases and J dropped 5 bases, with 19 bases sitting between them. Germline V lookup: CDR1 MNHNS, CDR2 SASEGT. CDR3 size: 15 residues. This CDR3 is CASSARVLLGETQYF. As DNA, the CDR3 is TGTGCCAGCAGCGCCAGGGTACTCCTCGGGGAGACCCAGTACTTC.

This chain links TRBV7-9 with TRBJ2-1, with 9 bases lining up with TRBD1. This CDR3 has 15 residues. Germline CDR1 and CDR2: SEHNR and FQNEAQ (reference sequence). The V gene end was trimmed by 0 bases and the J gene end by 8 bases; junction bases not matched to a gene: 5. The CDR3 DNA reads TGTGCCAGCAGCTTAGCGGGACAGGGTAGCGATGAGCAGTTCTTC. Its translation: CASSLAGQGSDEQFF. The full variable domain, rest sourced from reference TRBV7-9 and TRBJ2-1, is DTGVSQNPRHKITKRGQNVTFRCDPISEHNRLYWYRQTLGQGPEFLTYFQNEAQLEKSRLLSDRFSAERPKGSFSTLEIQRTEQGDSAMYLCASSLAGQGSDEQFFGPGTRLTVL.

The V call is TRBV6-5, the J call TRBJ1-1, with D maybe TRBD1 (6 bases). V lost 6 bases and J lost 0, with 11 bases in between. Germline CDR1 and CDR2: MNHEY and SVGAGI. The CDR3 has 14 amino acids. The CDR3 here is CASSQGSLNTEAFF. Here the CDR3 DNA reads TGTGCCAGCAGCCAGGGGAGCCTGAACACTGAAGCTTTCTTT.

The J gene is TRBJ1-1, the V gene TRBV19; D gene uncertain. The CDR3 sequence is 13 residues long. In germline, CDR1 is LNHDA, CDR2 SQIVND (reference sequence). The V end was cut by 3 bases, the J end by 0 bases, with 5 bases between. This CDR3 reads CASSIKMNTEAFF. As DNA, the CDR3 is TGTGCCAGTAGTATCAAAATGAACACTGAAGCTTTCTTT.

J is TRBJ2-7 and V is TRBV5-6; no clear D gene. This CDR3 is built from 16 residues. The V and J ends lost 0 bases and 7 bases respectively, with 20 bases between them. Germline CDR1 and CDR2: SGHDT and YYEEEE. The CDR3 region is CASSLGPPLGPREQYF. For the CDR3, the DNA is TGTGCCAGCAGCTTGGGACCTCCCCTAGGTCCTAGGGAGCAGTACTTC.

J is TRBJ2-1 and V is TRBV28, with 11 bases aligning to TRBD2. The trim removed 6 bases at V and 3 bases at J, leaving 7 bases unmatched. This CDR3 has 16 amino acids. From germline, CDR1 is MDHEN and CDR2 SYDVKM. CDR3 in amino acids: CASSSPGLADYNEQFF. CDR3 nucleotide sequence: TGTGCCAGCAGCTCACCGGGACTAGCGGACTACAATGAGCAGTTCTTC.

This chain uses TRBV7-6 with TRBJ1-2; D remains ambiguous. The CDR3 covers 10 residues. Germline CDR1 SGHVS, CDR2 FNYEAQ. The ends were cut back, 6 bases at V and 5 bases at J, with 4 bases in the middle. As DNA, the CDR3 is TGTGCCAGCAGTCCTTATGGCTACACCTTC. It is translated as CASSPYGYTF. Complete variable domain (other parts from reference TRBV7-6 and TRBJ1-2): GAGVSQSPRYKVTKRGQDVALRCDPISGHVSLYWYRQALGQGPEFLTYFNYEAQQDKSGLPNDRFSAERPEGSISTLTIQRTEQRDSAMYRCASSPYGYTFGSGTRLTVV.

J is TRBJ1-2 and V is TRBV19; perhaps TRBD1 as D (5 bases). CDR3 length: 11 residues. V lost 11 bases and J 4 bases, leaving 11 bases between the germline ends. Germline-derived CDR1 and CDR2 are LNHDA and SQIVND (reference sequence). CDR3 amino acids: CASGGTYGYTF. Written as DNA, the CDR3 is TGTGCCTCTGGGGGGACCTATGGCTACACCTTC.